This entry concerns a single T cell receptor beta chain. The data are from a study of blood T cell repertoires in COVID-19. Measured with immunoSEQ multiplex PCR; TCRdb has only the in-frame clones, and not every one. Of some 99,000 clones listed, about 90% are singletons. This CDR3 contains 17 residues. Trimming removed 0 bases from V and 0 bases from J; junction bases left unmatched: 6. The germline gives CDR1 SGHDT, CDR2 YYEEEE. This sequence was found in a human donor in a cohort sampled during active COVID-19. Sequencing was done on a sample of peripheral blood. The chain carries TRBV5-6 and TRBJ1-5, with 7 nucleotides matching TRBD1. CDR3 region: CASSLGAGGNSNQPQHF. CDR3 DNA sequence: TGTGCCAGCAGCTTGGGGGCAGGGGGGAATAGCAATCAGCCCCAGCATTTT.